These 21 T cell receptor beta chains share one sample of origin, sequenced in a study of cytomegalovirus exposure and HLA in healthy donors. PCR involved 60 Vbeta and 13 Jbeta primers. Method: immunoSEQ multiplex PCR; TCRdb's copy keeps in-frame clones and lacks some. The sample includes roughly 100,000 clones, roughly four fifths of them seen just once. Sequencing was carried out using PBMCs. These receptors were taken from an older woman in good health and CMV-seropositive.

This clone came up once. The CDR3 sequence: CASSQDPRTGGYTF. The DNA for the CDR3 is TGCGCCAGCAGCCAAGATCCACGGACGGGAGGCTACACCTTC. The V call is TRBV4-1, the J call TRBJ1-2; D call uncertain. Per germline, CDR1 MGHRA and CDR2 YSYEKL. The CDR3 sequence is 14 residues long. The V end was cut by 0 bases, the J end by 8 bases, with 13 bases between.

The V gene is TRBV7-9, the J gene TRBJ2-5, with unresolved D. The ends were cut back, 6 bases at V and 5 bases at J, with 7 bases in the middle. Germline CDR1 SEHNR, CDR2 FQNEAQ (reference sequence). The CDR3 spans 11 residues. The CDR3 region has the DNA TGTGCCAGCAGATTCGGGGAGACCCAGTACTTC. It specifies CASRFGETQYF.

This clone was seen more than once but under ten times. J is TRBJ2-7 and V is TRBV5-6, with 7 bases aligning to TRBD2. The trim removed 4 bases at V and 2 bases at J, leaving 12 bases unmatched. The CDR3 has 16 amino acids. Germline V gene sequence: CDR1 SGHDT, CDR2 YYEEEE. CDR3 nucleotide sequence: TGTGCCAGCAGCGGTGGGCCGGGACTATCAACCTACGAGCAGTACTTC. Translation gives CASSGGPGLSTYEQYF.

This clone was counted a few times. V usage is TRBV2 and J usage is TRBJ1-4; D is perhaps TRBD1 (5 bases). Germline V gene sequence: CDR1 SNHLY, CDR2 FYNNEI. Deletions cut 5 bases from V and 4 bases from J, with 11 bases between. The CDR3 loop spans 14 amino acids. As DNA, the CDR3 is TGTGCCAGCAGTAGGGGTCAGAGTAATGAAAAACTGTTTTTT. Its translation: CASSRGQSNEKLFF.

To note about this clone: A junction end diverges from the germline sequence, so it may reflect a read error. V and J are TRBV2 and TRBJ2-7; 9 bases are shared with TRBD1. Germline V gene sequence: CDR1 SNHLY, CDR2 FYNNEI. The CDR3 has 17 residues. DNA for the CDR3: TGTGCCAGCAGTGTCCCGGGACAGGGTTTCATGAGCTACGGGCAGTACTTC. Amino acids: CASSVPGQGFMSYGQYF.

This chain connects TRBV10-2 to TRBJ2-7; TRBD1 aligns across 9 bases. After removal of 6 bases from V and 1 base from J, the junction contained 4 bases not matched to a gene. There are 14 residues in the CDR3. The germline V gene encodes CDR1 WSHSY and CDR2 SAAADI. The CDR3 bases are TGCGCCAGCAGCGTTGACAGGGGGTCCTACGAGCAGTACTTC. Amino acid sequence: CASSVDRGSYEQYF.

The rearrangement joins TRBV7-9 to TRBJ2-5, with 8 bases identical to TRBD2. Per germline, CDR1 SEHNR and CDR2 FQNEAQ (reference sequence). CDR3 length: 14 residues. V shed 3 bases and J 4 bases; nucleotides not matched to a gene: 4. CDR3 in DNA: TGTGCCAGCAGCTTCCCGGGGGGGGTAGAGACCCAGTACTTC. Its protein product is CASSFPGGVETQYF.

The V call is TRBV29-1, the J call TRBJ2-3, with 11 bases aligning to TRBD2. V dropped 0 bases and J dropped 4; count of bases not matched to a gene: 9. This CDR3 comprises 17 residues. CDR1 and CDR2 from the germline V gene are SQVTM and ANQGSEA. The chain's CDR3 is CSVEDRELAGAPDTQYF. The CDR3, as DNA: TGCAGCGTTGAAGATCGAGAACTAGCGGGAGCACCAGATACGCAGTATTTT.

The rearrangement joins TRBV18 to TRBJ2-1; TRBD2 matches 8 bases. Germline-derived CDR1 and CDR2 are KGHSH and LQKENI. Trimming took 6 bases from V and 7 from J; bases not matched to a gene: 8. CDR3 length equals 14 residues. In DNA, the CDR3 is TGTGCCAGCTCTCGCGGGGGGAGCGGAAATGAGCAGTTCTTC. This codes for CASSRGGSGNEQFF.

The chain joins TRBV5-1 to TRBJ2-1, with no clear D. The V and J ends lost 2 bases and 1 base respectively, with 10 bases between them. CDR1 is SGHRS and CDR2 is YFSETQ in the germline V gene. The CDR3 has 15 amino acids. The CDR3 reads CASSFDSYSYNEQFF. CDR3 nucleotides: TGCGCCAGCAGCTTTGACTCATATTCCTACAATGAGCAGTTCTTC.

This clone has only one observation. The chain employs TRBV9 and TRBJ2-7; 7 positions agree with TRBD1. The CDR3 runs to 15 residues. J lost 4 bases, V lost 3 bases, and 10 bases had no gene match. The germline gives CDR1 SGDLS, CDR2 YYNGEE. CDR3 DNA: TGTGCCAGCAGCGCCAGTGTGGGACAGCTATACGAGCAGTACTTC. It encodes CASSASVGQLYEQYF.

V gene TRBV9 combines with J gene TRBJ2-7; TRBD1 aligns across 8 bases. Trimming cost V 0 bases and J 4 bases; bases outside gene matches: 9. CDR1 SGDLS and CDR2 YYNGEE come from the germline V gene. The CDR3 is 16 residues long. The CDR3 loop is CASSVDPTGARYEQYF. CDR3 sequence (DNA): TGTGCCAGCAGCGTAGACCCGACAGGGGCCCGTTACGAGCAGTACTTC.

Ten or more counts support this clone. The CDR3 protein is CASSPYSDREKNIQYF. In DNA, the CDR3 is TGTGCCAGCAGTCCCTACTCCGACAGAGAGAAAAACATTCAGTACTTC. This rearrangement joins TRBV6-6 to TRBJ2-4; D possibly corresponds to TRBD1 (5 bases). CDR3 length: 16 residues. The germline V gene has CDR1 MNHNY and CDR2 SVGAGI (reference sequence). The V gene lost 5 bases and the J gene lost 4 bases, with 18 bases spanning the gap.

CDR3 loop: CASSSRTSGSYNEQFF. For the CDR3, the DNA is TGTGCCAGCAGTTCGCGGACTAGCGGGAGTTACAATGAGCAGTTCTTC. The chain couples TRBV27 to TRBJ2-1; 13 nucleotides align to TRBD2. V lost 4 bases to trimming and J lost 4 bases; unmatched junction nucleotides: 4. Germline V lookup: CDR1 MNHEY, CDR2 SMNVEV (reference sequence). This CDR3 region has 16 residues.

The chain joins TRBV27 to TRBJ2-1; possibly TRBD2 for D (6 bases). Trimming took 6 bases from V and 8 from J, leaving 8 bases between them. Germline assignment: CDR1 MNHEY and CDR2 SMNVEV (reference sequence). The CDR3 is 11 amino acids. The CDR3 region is CASSPGDEQFF. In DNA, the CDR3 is TGTGCCAGCAGCCCGGGGGATGAGCAGTTCTTC.

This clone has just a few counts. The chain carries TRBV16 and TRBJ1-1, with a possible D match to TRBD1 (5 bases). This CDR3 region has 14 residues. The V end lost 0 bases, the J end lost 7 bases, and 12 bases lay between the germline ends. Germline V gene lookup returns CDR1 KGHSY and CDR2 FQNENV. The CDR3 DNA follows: TGTGCCAGCAGCCAATCGATGACAAGGGGTGAAGCTTTCTTT. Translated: CASSQSMTRGEAFF. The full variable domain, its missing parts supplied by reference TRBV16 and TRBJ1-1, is GEEVAQTPKHLVRGEGQKAKLYCAPIKGHSYVFWYQQVLKNEFKFLISFQNENVFDETGMPKERFSAKCLPNSPCSLEIQATKLEDSAVYFCASSQSMTRGEAFFGQGTRLTVV.

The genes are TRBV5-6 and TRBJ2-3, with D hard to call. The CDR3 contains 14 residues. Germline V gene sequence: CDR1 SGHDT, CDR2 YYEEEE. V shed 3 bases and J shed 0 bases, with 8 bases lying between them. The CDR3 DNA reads TGTGCCAGCAGCTCCCACTATAGCACAGATACGCAGTATTTT. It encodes CASSSHYSTDTQYF.

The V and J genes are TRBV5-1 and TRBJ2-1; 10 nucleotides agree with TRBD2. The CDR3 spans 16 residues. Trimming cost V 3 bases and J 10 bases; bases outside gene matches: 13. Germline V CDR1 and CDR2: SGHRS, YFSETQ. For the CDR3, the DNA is TGCGCCAGCAGCTGGGAGCGGGAGGGCCGGAGCGGCGAGCAGTTCTTC. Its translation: CASSWEREGRSGEQFF.

In nucleotides, the CDR3 is TGTGCCAGCAGTGAAGCGGGAGTAGGAACCGGGGAGCTGTTTTTT. Amino acid sequence: CASSEAGVGTGELFF. This chain uses TRBV2 with TRBJ2-2, with a possible D match to TRBD2 (5 bases). The CDR3 runs to 15 residues. CDR1 is SNHLY and CDR2 is FYNNEI in the germline V gene. V was trimmed by 0 bases and J by 5 bases, leaving 10 bases between them.

The CDR3 here is CASSYGGLSYNEQFF. The CDR3, as DNA: TGTGCCAGCAGCTACGGGGGGCTCTCCTACAATGAGCAGTTCTTC. The genes are TRBV7-3 and TRBJ2-1; D might be TRBD2 (7 bases). This CDR3 region has 15 residues. Trimming took off 4 bases at V and 0 bases at J, with 10 bases between the two ends. CDR1 and CDR2 (germline): SGHTA, FQGTGA. Looking up the rest from reference TRBV7-3 and TRBJ2-1 gives the full variable domain: GAGVSQTPSNKVTEKGKYVELRCDPISGHTALYWYRQSLGQGPEFLIYFQGTGAADDSGLPNDRFFAVRPEGSVSTLKIQRTERGDSAVYLCASSYGGLSYNEQFFGPGTRLTVL.

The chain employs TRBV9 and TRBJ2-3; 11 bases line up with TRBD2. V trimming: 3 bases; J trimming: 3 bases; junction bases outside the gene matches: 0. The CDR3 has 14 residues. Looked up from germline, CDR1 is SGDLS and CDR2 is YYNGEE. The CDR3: CASSGTSGTDTQYF. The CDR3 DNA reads TGTGCCAGCAGCGGGACTAGCGGGACAGATACGCAGTATTTT.